This TCR beta chain was recovered during a study of blood T cell repertoires in COVID-19. Study background: COVID-19 samples, acute and convalescent, were from the United States, Italy and Spain.

The protocol was immunoSEQ multiplex PCR, while the TCRdb copy is restricted to in-frame clones and leaves out a portion. Of about 94,000 clones in the sample, over 65% were seen once. The receptor was derived from a human donor in a cohort sampled during active COVID-19. Sequencing was performed on peripheral blood.

The DNA for the CDR3 is TGTGCCAGCAGCCAAAAACTAGCGGGAGGGCTCTCCTACAATGAGCAGTTCTTC. Protein sequence: CASSQKLAGGLSYNEQFF. The chain recombines TRBV4-2 with TRBJ2-1; the match to TRBD2 covers 13 bases. The CDR3 covers 18 residues. Looked up from germline, CDR1 is LGHNA and CDR2 is YNFKEQ. Trimming took 2 bases from V and 0 from J; bases not matched to a gene: 4.